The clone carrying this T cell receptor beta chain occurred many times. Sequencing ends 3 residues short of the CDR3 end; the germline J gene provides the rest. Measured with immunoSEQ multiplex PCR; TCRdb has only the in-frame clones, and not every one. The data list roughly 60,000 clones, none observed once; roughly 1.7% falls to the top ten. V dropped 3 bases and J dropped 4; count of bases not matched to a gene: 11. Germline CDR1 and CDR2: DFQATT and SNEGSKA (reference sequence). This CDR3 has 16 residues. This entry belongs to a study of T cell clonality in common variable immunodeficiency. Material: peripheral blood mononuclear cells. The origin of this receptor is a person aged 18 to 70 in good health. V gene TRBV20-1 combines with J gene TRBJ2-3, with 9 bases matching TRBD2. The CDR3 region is CSASRLSGRVSDTQYF. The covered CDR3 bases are TGCAGTGCTAGTCGGCTTAGCGGGAGAGTATCAGATACG.